A selection of T cell receptor beta chains follows, all from one sample in a study of regulatory T cells in long-lasting Graves disease. TCRdb re-analysed the multiplex PCR reads in MiXCR, keeping a single row per CDR3 protein. The sample lists hundreds of thousands of distinct CDR3 sequences; around 20% were seen once. Sequenced here: peripheral blood mononuclear cells (PBMCs), sampled when the disease was refractory, from a patient treated with antithyroid drugs. The receptors derive from a female donor with Graves disease. The CDR3 runs from the conserved cysteine through the conserved F or W. The order of the fields is clone size, D gene, J gene, V gene, CDR3 protein, CDR3 DNA. D genes are given only for firm matches. A row's size may be missing; if present it is once, few, many or a size class.

>-|-|TRBJ1-5|TRBV20-1
CSARETGTGVQHF
TGCAGTGCTAGAGAGACCGGGACGGGGGTCCAGCATTTT
>-|-|TRBJ2-7|TRBV7-8
CASSSGLAYGQYF
TGTGCCAGCAGCTCAGGACTGGCCTACGGGCAGTACTTC
>few|TRBD1|TRBJ2-7|TRBV19
CASSSGGSSEQYF
TGTGCCAGCTCATCAGGGGGCTCGAGCGAGCAGTACTTC
>-|TRBD2|TRBJ2-5|TRBV29-1
CSVGKGAGGHTETQYF
TGCAGCGTTGGGAAAGGAGCGGGAGGGCATACGGAGACCCAGTACTTC
>once|TRBD1|TRBJ1-1|TRBV20-1
CSARDRVITNTEAFF
TGCAGTGCTAGGGACAGGGTGATTACTAACACTGAAGCTTTCTTT
>-|-|TRBJ2-7|TRBV4-1
CASSQELSYEQYF
TGCGCCAGCAGCCAAGAGTTGAGCTACGAGCAGTACTTC
>many|-|TRBJ1-2|TRBV3-1
CASSPGRGSGGYTF
TGTGCCAGCAGCCCCGGGCGGGGGTCCGGTGGCTACACCTTC
>few|TRBD2|TRBJ2-7|TRBV3-1
CASSQDRGLGMAYEQYF
TGTGCCAGCAGCCAAGATCGGGGACTAGGGATGGCCTACGAGCAGTACTTC
>-|TRBD1|TRBJ1-5|TRBV7-2
CASSRTGMNNQPQHF
TGTGCCAGCAGCCGGACAGGGATGAACAATCAGCCCCAGCATTTT
>many|TRBD1|TRBJ1-2|TRBV7-9
CASIPGTGVYGYTF
TGTGCCAGCATTCCCGGGACAGGAGTCTATGGCTACACCTTC
>-|-|TRBJ2-5|TRBV4-1
CASSLFGSEQETQYF
TGCGCCAGCAGCTTGTTTGGTAGCGAACAAGAGACCCAGTACTTC
>many|-|TRBJ2-7|TRBV7-2
CASSTGREYEQYF
TGTGCCAGCAGCACGGGACGGGAATACGAGCAGTACTTC
>few|-|TRBJ1-3|TRBV19
CASSTLTASSGNTIYF
TGTGCCAGTAGTACGCTGACAGCTTCATCTGGAAACACCATATATTTT
>-|TRBD1|TRBJ2-7|TRBV11-2
CASSLVGQGLGEQYF
TGTGCCAGCAGCTTAGTCGGACAGGGTCTAGGCGAGCAGTACTTC
>-|TRBD1|TRBJ1-3|TRBV10-3
CAIVDRVGNTIYF
TGTGCCATCGTAGACAGGGTCGGAAACACCATATATTTT
>many|-|TRBJ2-2|TRBV27
CATGDTNTGELFF
TGTGCCACCGGGGACACCAACACCGGGGAGCTGTTTTTT
>many|-|TRBJ2-5|TRBV19
CASSPLAGSQETQYF
TGTGCCAGTAGTCCCCTGGCGGGTAGTCAAGAGACCCAGTACTTC
>many|TRBD2|TRBJ2-2|TRBV12-3/TRBV12-4
CASSPGLAVGPGELFF
TGTGCCAGCAGTCCGGGACTAGCGGTGGGTCCCGGGGAGCTGTTTTTT
>few|TRBD1|TRBJ2-3|TRBV28
CASSPRRPTGEFSDTQYF
TGTGCCAGCAGCCCACGCCGCCCGACAGGGGAATTCTCAGATACGCAGTATTTT
>few|TRBD1|TRBJ2-5|TRBV6-1
CASRWGTGETQYF
TGTGCCAGCAGGTGGGGGACAGGGGAGACCCAGTACTTC
>few|-|TRBJ2-7|TRBV20-1
CSAGTDNDVEQYF
TGCAGTGCGGGAACGGATAATGATGTGGAGCAGTACTTC
>many|-|TRBJ2-2|TRBV6-1
CASSRQIANTGELFF
TGTGCCAGCAGTCGACAGATTGCGAACACCGGGGAGCTGTTTTTT
>once|TRBD1|TRBJ2-2|TRBV27
CASSSTPWTGNTGELFF
TGTGCCAGCAGTTCTACTCCCTGGACAGGGAACACCGGGGAGCTGTTTTTT
>few|-|TRBJ1-2|TRBV5-4
CASSGDQGPYTF
TGTGCCAGCAGCGGAGATCAGGGACCCTACACCTTC
>-|-|TRBJ2-5|TRBV5-1
CASGRGFWEETQYF
TGCGCCAGCGGTCGTGGCTTTTGGGAAGAGACCCAGTACTTC
>many|-|TRBJ1-1|TRBV29-1
CSAGVNTEAFF
TGCAGCGCTGGGGTGAACACTGAAGCTTTCTTT
>-|-|TRBJ2-2|TRBV13
CASSVGSEALMKNTGELFF
TGTGCCAGCAGCGTCGGAAGCGAGGCCTTAATGAAGAACACCGGGGAGCTGTTTTTT
>-|TRBD1|TRBJ1-4|TRBV29-1
CSGSGQGNEKLFF
TGCAGCGGGAGCGGACAGGGAAATGAAAAACTGTTTTTT